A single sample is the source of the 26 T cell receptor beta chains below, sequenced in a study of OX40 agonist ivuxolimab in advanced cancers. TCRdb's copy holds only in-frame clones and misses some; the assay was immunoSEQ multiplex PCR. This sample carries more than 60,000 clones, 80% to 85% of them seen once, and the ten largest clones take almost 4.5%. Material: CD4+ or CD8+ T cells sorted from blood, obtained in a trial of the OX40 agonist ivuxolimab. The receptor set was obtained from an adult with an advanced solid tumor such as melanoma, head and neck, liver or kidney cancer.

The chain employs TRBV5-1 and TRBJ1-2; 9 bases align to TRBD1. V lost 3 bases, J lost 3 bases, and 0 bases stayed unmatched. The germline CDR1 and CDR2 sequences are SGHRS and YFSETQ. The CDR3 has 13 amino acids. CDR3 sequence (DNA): TGCGCCAGCAGCTGGGACAGGGACTATGGCTACACCTTC. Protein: CASSWDRDYGYTF.

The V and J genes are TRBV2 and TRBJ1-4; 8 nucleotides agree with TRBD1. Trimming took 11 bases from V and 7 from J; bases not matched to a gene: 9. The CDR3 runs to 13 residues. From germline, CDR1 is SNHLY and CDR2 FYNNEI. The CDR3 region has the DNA TGTGCCGGCAAAGGACAGGGCAGTGAAAAACTGTTTTTT. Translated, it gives CAGKGQGSEKLFF.

In DNA, the CDR3 is TGTGCCAGCAGCTTGGTACATCAACGGGAGACCCAGTACTTC. It encodes CASSLVHQRETQYF. The gene calls are TRBV5-6 and TRBJ2-5; D gene unclear. V was shortened by 0 bases and J by 5 bases, with 11 bases between the two germline ends. The germline V gene encodes CDR1 SGHDT and CDR2 YYEEEE. The CDR3 is 14 residues long.

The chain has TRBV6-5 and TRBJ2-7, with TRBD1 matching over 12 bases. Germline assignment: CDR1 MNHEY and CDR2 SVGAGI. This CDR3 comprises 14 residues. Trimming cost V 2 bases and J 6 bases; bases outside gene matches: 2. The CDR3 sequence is CASSYGTGGTEQYF. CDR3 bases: TGTGCCAGCAGTTACGGGACAGGGGGCACCGAGCAGTACTTC.

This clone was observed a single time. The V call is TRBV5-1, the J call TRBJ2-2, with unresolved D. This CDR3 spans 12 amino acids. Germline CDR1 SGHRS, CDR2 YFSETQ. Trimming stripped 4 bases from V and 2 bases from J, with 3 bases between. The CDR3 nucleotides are TGCGCCAGCAGCCATAACACCGGGGAGCTGTTTTTT. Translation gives CASSHNTGELFF.

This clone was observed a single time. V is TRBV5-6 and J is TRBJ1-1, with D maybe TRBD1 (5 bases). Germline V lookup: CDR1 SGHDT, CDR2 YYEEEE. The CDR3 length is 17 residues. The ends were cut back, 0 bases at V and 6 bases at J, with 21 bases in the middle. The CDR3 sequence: CASSLGPQGVGGAEAFF. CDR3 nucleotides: TGTGCCAGCAGCTTGGGGCCACAAGGGGTAGGAGGGGCTGAAGCTTTCTTT. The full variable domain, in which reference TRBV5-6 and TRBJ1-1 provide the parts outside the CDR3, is DAGVTQSPTHLIKTRGQQVTLRCSPKSGHDTVSWYQQALGQGPQFIFQYYEEEERQRGNFPDRFSGHQFPNYSSELNVNALLLGDSALYLCASSLGPQGVGGAEAFFGQGTRLTVV.

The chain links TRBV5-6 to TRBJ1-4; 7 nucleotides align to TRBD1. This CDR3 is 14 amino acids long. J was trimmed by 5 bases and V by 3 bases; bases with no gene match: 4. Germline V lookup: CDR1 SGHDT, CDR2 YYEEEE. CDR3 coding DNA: TGTGCCAGCAGCTCCGGCAGGGGGAATGAAAAACTGTTTTTT. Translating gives CASSSGRGNEKLFF.

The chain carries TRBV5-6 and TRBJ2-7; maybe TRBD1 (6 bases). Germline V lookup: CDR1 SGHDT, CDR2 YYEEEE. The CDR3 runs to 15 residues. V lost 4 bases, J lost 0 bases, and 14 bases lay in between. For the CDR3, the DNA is TGTGCCAGCAGCCTTCTGGACAGAGACTCCTACGAGCAGTACTTC. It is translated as CASSLLDRDSYEQYF.

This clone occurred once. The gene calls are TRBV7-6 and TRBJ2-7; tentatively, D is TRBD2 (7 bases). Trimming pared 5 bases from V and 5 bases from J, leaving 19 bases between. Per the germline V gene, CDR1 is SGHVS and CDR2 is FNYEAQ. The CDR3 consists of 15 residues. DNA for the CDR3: TGTGCCAGCAGCAGTAGGGGGGGTAGTAGCGACGAGCAGTACTTC. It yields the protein CASSSRGGSSDEQYF.

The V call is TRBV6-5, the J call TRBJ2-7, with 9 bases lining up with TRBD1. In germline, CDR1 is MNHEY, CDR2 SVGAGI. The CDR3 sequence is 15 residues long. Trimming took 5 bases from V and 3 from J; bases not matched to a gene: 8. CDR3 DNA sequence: TGTGCCAGCAGTCGTACGGGACAGGGAGGCTACGAGCAGTACTTC. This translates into CASSRTGQGGYEQYF.

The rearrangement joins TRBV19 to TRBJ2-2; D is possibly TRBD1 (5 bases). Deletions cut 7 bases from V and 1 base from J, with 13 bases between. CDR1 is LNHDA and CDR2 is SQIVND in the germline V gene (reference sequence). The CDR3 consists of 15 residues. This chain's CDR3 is CASTPGKGNTGELFF. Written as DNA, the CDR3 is TGTGCCAGTACCCCAGGGAAAGGGAACACCGGGGAGCTGTTTTTT.

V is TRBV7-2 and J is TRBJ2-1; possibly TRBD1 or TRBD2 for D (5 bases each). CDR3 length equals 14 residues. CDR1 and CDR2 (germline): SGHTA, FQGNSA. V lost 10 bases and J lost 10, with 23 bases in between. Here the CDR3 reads CATQRDGVLLEQFF. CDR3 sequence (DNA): TGTGCCACGCAACGGGACGGGGTATTGTTAGAGCAGTTCTTC. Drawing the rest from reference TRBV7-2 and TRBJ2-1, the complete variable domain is GAGVSQSPSNKVTEKGKDVELRCDPISGHTALYWYRQSLGQGLEFLIYFQGNSAPDKSGLPSDRFSAERTGGSVSTLTIQRTQQEDSAVYLCATQRDGVLLEQFFGPGTRLTVL.

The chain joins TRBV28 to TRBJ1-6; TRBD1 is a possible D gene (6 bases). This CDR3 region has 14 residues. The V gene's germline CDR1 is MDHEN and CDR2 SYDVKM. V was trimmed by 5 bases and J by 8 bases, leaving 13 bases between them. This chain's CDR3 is CASSGDIPDSPLHF. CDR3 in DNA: TGTGCCAGCAGTGGGGACATCCCGGATTCACCCCTCCACTTT. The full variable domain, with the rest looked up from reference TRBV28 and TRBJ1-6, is DVKVTQSSRYLVKRTGEKVFLECVQDMDHENMFWYRQDPGLGLRLIYFSYDVKMKEKGDIPEGYSVSREKKERFSLILESASTNQTSMYLCASSGDIPDSPLHFGNGTRLTVT.

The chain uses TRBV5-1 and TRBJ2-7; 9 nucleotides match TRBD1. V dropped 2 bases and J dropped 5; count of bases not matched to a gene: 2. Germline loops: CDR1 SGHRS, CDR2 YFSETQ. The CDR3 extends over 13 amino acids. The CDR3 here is CASSFGQGNEQYF. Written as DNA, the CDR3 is TGCGCCAGCAGCTTCGGACAGGGGAACGAGCAGTACTTC.

The CDR3 loop reads CASSLSTGRGETQYF. CDR3 coding DNA: TGTGCCAGCAGCTTATCCACCGGCCGGGGGGAGACCCAGTACTTC. The chain couples TRBV11-2 to TRBJ2-5; tentatively, D is TRBD2 (6 bases). CDR1 and CDR2 from the germline V gene are SGHAT and FQNNGV. The V gene lost 2 bases and the J gene lost 5 bases, with 15 bases spanning the gap. This CDR3 comprises 15 residues.

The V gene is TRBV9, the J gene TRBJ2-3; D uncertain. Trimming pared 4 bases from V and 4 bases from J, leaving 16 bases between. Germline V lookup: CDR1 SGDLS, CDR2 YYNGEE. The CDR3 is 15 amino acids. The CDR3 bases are TGTGCCAGCAGCTTTCGAGGCCTTACCCCAGATACGCAGTATTTT. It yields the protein CASSFRGLTPDTQYF.

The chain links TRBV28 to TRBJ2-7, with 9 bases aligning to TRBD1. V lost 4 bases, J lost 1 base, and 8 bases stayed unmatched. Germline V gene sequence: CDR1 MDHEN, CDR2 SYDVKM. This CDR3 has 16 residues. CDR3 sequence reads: CASSSAPGQGSYEQYF. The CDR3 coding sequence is TGTGCCAGCAGTTCCGCCCCGGGACAGGGATCCTACGAGCAGTACTTC. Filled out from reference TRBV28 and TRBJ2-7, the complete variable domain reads DVKVTQSSRYLVKRTGEKVFLECVQDMDHENMFWYRQDPGLGLRLIYFSYDVKMKEKGDIPEGYSVSREKKERFSLILESASTNQTSMYLCASSSAPGQGSYEQYFGPGTRLTVT.

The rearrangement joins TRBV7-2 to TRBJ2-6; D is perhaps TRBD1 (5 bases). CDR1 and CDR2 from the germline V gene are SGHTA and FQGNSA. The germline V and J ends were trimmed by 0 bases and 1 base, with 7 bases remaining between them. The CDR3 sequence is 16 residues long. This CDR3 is CASSLAGPSGANVLTF. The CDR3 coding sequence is TGTGCCAGCAGCTTAGCGGGGCCTTCTGGGGCCAACGTCCTGACTTTC.

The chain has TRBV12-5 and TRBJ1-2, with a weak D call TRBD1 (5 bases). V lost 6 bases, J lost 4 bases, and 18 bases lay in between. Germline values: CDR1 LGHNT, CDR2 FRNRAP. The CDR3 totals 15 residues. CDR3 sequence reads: CASGFSGPKGYGYTF. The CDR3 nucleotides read TGTGCTAGTGGCTTCTCAGGGCCCAAGGGCTATGGCTACACCTTC.

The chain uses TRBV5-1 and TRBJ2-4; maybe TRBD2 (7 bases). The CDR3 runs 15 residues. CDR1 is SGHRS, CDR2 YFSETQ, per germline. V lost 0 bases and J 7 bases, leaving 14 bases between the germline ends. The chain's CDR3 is CASSLAGGPANIQYF. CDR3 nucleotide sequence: TGCGCCAGCAGCTTGGCCGGGGGGCCGGCGAACATTCAGTACTTC.

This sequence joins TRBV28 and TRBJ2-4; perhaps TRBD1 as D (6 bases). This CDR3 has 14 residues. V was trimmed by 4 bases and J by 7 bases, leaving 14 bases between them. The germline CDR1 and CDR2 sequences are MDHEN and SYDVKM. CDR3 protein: CASSSNDRWNIQYF. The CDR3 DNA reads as TGTGCCAGCAGTTCAAACGACAGGTGGAACATTCAGTACTTC.

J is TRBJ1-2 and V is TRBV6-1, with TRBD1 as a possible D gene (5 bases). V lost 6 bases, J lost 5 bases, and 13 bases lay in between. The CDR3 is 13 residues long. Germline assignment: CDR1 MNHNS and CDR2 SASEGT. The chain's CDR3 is CASSNSQVYGYTF. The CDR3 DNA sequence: TGTGCCAGCAGCAACTCACAGGTGTATGGCTACACCTTC.

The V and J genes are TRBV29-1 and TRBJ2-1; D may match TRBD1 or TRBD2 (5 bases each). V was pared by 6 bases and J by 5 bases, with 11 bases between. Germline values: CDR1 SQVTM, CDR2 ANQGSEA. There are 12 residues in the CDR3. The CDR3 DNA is TGCAGCGTCTTTGGGGGTGACAATGAGCAGTTCTTC. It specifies CSVFGGDNEQFF.

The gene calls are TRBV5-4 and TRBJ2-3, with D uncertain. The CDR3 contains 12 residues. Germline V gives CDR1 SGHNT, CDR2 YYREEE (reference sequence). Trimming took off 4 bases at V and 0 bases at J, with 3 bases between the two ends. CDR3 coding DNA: TGTGCCAGCAGCCCTAGCACAGATACGCAGTATTTT. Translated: CASSPSTDTQYF.

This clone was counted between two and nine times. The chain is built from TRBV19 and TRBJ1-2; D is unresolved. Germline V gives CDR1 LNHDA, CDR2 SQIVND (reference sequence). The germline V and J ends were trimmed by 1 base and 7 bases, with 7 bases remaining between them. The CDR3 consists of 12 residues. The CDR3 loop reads CASSIVDSGYTF. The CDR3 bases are TGTGCCAGTAGTATAGTGGATTCTGGCTACACCTTC.

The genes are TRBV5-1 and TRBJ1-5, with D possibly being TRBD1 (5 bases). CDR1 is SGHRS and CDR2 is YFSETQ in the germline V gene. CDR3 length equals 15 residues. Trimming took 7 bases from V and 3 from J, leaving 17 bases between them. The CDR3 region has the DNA TGCGCCAGCGGGGGTCGTTCGGGATTCAATCAGCCCCAGCATTTT. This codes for CASGGRSGFNQPQHF.